This TCR beta chain comes out of a study of T cell responses to AZD1222 COVID-19 vaccine. Study details: The analysis combined second doses at about 4 or about 12 weeks.

Sequenced by immunoSEQ multiplex PCR; TCRdb stores in-frame clones only, minus some. The data hold fewer than 200,000 clones, with 85% to 95% observed a single time. Findings and caveats of the study: There were vaccine-associated CD4 TCRs across spike, dominant at 160-218 and 743-854. Reportedly, nearly half of unique spike TCRs recognized epitopes outside B.1.351/B.1.1.7 mutations. Donors skewed white British and female; clonal diversity was possibly underestimated.

With regard to this clone: No antigen is known for it.

Trimming took 7 bases from V and 5 from J; bases not matched to a gene: 3. This CDR3 region has 12 residues. This clonotype was sampled from an adult in good health. This chain joins TRBV12-3 or TRBV12-4 and TRBJ2-5, with TRBD2 matching 8 bases. The source material was peripheral blood, sampled on day 0 of AZD1222 vaccination. Written as DNA, the CDR3 is TGTGCCAGCAAAGCGGGAGAGGAGACCCAGTACTTC. Protein product: CASKAGEETQYF.